This entry lists 22 T cell receptor beta chains sequenced from one sample in a study of blood T cell repertoires in COVID-19. Profiled with immunoSEQ multiplex PCR; TCRdb holds only in-frame clones, not every one. The repertoire holds 300,000 to 350,000 clones, 90% seen once, with roughly 4.3% in the top ten. The sample taken for sequencing was PBMCs or T cells enriched from blood (not recorded which). The receptors originated from a woman aged 18-35 years with acute COVID-19.

This chain uses TRBV6-6 with TRBJ1-4; 9 positions agree with TRBD1. J was trimmed by 0 bases and V by 7 bases; bases with no gene match: 3. This CDR3 region has 15 residues. Germline values: CDR1 MNHNY, CDR2 SVGAGI (reference sequence). The CDR3 region has the DNA TGTGCCAGCATCACAGGGGGCGCAACTAATGAAAAACTGTTTTTT. As protein: CASITGGATNEKLFF.

The rearrangement uses TRBV10-3 and TRBJ1-2; D uncertain. V shed 3 bases and J shed 4 bases, with 12 bases lying between them. The germline gives CDR1 ENHRY, CDR2 SYGVKD. This CDR3 has 14 residues. This CDR3 reads CAISENLDSYGYTF. CDR3 nucleotide sequence: TGTGCCATCAGTGAAAACCTCGATAGCTATGGCTACACCTTC.

J is TRBJ1-3 and V is TRBV27, with 10 bases matching TRBD1. The CDR3 has 15 residues. V trimming: 4 bases; J trimming: 8 bases; junction bases outside the gene matches: 8. Germline lookup yields CDR1 MNHEY and CDR2 SMNVEV (reference sequence). In nucleotides, the CDR3 is TGTGCCAGCAGTTCCCGACAGGGGGCGATGCACACCATATATTTT. Its translation: CASSSRQGAMHTIYF.

The V and J genes are TRBV5-6 and TRBJ2-4, with unresolved D. The CDR3 runs to 18 residues. V lost 4 bases, J lost 1 base, and 21 bases lay in between. Germline V lookup: CDR1 SGHDT, CDR2 YYEEEE. The chain's CDR3 is CASSPNRGIAVAKNIQYF. In DNA form, the CDR3 reads TGTGCCAGCAGCCCCAATCGCGGCATAGCAGTGGCCAAAAACATTCAGTACTTC.

This clone was counted a single time. The chain employs TRBV9 and TRBJ2-7; 7 bases are a match to TRBD1. Germline lookup yields CDR1 SGDLS and CDR2 YYNGEE. V gave up 2 bases and J gave up 5 bases; unmatched junction bases: 13. The CDR3 is 16 amino acids. For the CDR3, the DNA is TGTGCCAGCAGCGTTCAGGGGACAGTTTCCCCGAACGAGCAGTACTTC. Residues: CASSVQGTVSPNEQYF.

The chain combines TRBV7-8 with TRBJ2-7, with D perhaps TRBD1 (7 bases). V was clipped by 5 bases and J by 4 bases, with 12 bases between them. Germline V gene data show CDR1 as SGHVS and CDR2 as FQNEAQ. The CDR3 has 13 residues. This CDR3 reads CASSGGTVYEQYF. The CDR3 DNA sequence: TGTGCCAGCAGCGGGGGGACAGTTTACGAGCAGTACTTC. Full variable domain (rest looked up from reference TRBV7-8 and TRBJ2-7): GAGVSQSPRYKVAKRGQDVALRCDPISGHVSLFWYQQALGQGPEFLTYFQNEAQLDKSGLPSDRFFAERPEGSVSTLKIQRTQQEDSAVYLCASSGGTVYEQYFGPGTRLTVT.

The chain has TRBV9 and TRBJ2-7; D possibly corresponds to TRBD1 (6 bases). The CDR3 runs 16 residues. The V gene's germline CDR1 is SGDLS and CDR2 YYNGEE. Trimming cost V 1 base and J 4 bases, with 18 bases left between them. The CDR3, as DNA: TGTGCCAGCAGCGTAAAGGAACAGGGTAGTTTTTACGAGCAGTACTTC. This encodes CASSVKEQGSFYEQYF.

The chain uses TRBV24-1 and TRBJ1-1; tentatively, D is TRBD1 (5 bases). The CDR3 length is 14 residues. In germline, CDR1 is KGHDR, CDR2 SFDVKD. Deletions cut 10 bases from V and 0 bases from J, with 14 bases between. The CDR3 loop is CATMGGGMNTEAFF. CDR3 DNA sequence: TGTGCCACGATGGGTGGGGGGATGAACACTGAAGCTTTCTTT.

CDR3 nucleotides: TGTGCCAGCAGCGTAGTCCGTGGACACCCACCCGAGCAGTACTTC. Its protein product is CASSVVRGHPPEQYF. The rearrangement links TRBV9 to TRBJ2-7, with D possibly being TRBD1 (5 bases). The CDR3 length is 15 residues. Germline V gene lookup returns CDR1 SGDLS and CDR2 YYNGEE. Between the trimmed V and J ends, which lost 0 bases and 6 bases, there was a span of 16 bases.

This clone has a single count. The chain has TRBV28 and TRBJ1-2; 8 nucleotides agree with TRBD1. The germline V gene has CDR1 MDHEN and CDR2 SYDVKM. V lost 10 bases, J lost 4 bases, and 11 bases stayed unmatched. The CDR3 sequence is 14 residues long. The CDR3 sequence: CATTLGQGVYGYTF. CDR3 DNA: TGTGCCACCACACTCGGACAGGGCGTCTATGGCTACACCTTC.

The chain is built from TRBV18 and TRBJ1-2; 7 nucleotides align to TRBD1. CDR1 and CDR2 from the germline V gene are KGHSH and LQKENI. V dropped 2 bases and J dropped 4; count of bases not matched to a gene: 4. This CDR3 has 14 amino acids. The CDR3 region is CASSPGTGVYGYTF. The CDR3 region has the DNA TGTGCCAGCTCACCAGGAACAGGGGTCTATGGCTACACCTTC.

V is TRBV5-1 and J is TRBJ2-2; D not resolved. V lost 4 bases and J lost 1, with 14 bases in between. The length of the CDR3 is 16 residues. From germline, CDR1 is SGHRS and CDR2 YFSETQ. Here the CDR3 DNA reads TGCGCCAGCAGCAACCTAGGTCTCCTGAACACCGGGGAGCTGTTTTTT. It codes for CASSNLGLLNTGELFF. Drawing the rest from reference TRBV5-1 and TRBJ2-2, the complete variable domain is KAGVTQTPRYLIKTRGQQVTLSCSPISGHRSVSWYQQTPGQGLQFLFEYFSETQRNKGNFPGRFSGRQFSNSRSEMNVSTLELGDSALYLCASSNLGLLNTGELFFGEGSRLTVL.

The chain carries TRBV4-2 and TRBJ2-7; 14 nucleotides agree with TRBD2. This CDR3 comprises 16 residues. Germline V gene sequence: CDR1 LGHNA, CDR2 YNFKEQ. V dropped 1 base and J dropped 6; count of bases not matched to a gene: 5. CDR3 bases: TGTGCCAGCAGCCAAGGCGGGACTAGCGGGAGTCCCGAGCAGTACTTC. Translated, it gives CASSQGGTSGSPEQYF.

The V and J genes are TRBV19 and TRBJ2-3; no firm D call. Trimming shortened V by 4 bases and J by 2 bases, and 13 bases separated the two germline ends. Germline-derived CDR1 and CDR2 are LNHDA and SQIVND (reference sequence). This CDR3 contains 15 residues. The CDR3 here is CASSSNPTDTDTQYF. In DNA form, the CDR3 reads TGTGCCAGTAGTAGTAATCCTACCGACACAGATACGCAGTATTTT. Full variable domain (missing parts from reference TRBV19 and TRBJ2-3): DGGITQSPKYLFRKEGQNVTLSCEQNLNHDAMYWYRQDPGQGLRLIYYSQIVNDFQKGDIAEGYSVSREKKESFPLTVTSAQKNPTAFYLCASSSNPTDTDTQYFGPGTRLTVL.

This rearrangement joins TRBV25-1 to TRBJ2-2; D gene ambiguous. The CDR3 sequence is 14 residues long. The germline gives CDR1 MGHDK, CDR2 SYGVNS. Deletions cut 5 bases from V and 1 base from J, with 8 bases between. The CDR3 DNA reads TGTGCCAGCAGTCCACACAAGAACACCGGGGAGCTGTTTTTT. Encoded protein: CASSPHKNTGELFF.

This chain joins TRBV28 and TRBJ2-1, with D possibly being TRBD1 (6 bases). Trimming took 2 bases from V and 3 from J, leaving 11 bases between them. There are 15 residues in the CDR3. CDR1 MDHEN and CDR2 SYDVKM come from the germline V gene. The CDR3 spells CASSLGQLNYNEQFF. In nucleotides, the CDR3 is TGTGCCAGCAGTTTAGGACAGCTGAACTACAATGAGCAGTTCTTC.

The chain employs TRBV13 and TRBJ2-7; maybe TRBD1 (6 bases). Trimming shortened V by 2 bases and J by 0 bases, and 8 bases separated the two germline ends. The CDR3 is made up of 14 amino acids. Germline V lookup: CDR1 PRHDT, CDR2 FYEKMQ (reference sequence). Here the CDR3 reads CASSLRGISYEQYF. In DNA form, the CDR3 reads TGTGCCAGCAGCTTAAGGGGGATCTCCTACGAGCAGTACTTC. Looking up the rest from reference TRBV13 and TRBJ2-7 gives the full variable domain: AAGVIQSPRHLIKEKRETATLKCYPIPRHDTVYWYQQGPGQDPQFLISFYEKMQSDKGSIPDRFSAQQFSDYHSELNMSSLELGDSALYFCASSLRGISYEQYFGPGTRLTVT.

This clone appeared once. CDR3 sequence reads: CASSLADRDNEQFF. The CDR3 DNA follows: TGCGCCAGCAGCTTGGCGGACAGAGACAATGAGCAGTTCTTC. The chain carries TRBV5-1 and TRBJ2-1, with D tentatively TRBD1 (6 bases). This CDR3 has 14 residues. In germline, CDR1 is SGHRS, CDR2 YFSETQ. Trimming left V 0 bases short and J 5 bases short, with 9 bases between.

V gene TRBV20-1 combines with J gene TRBJ2-7; possible D gene TRBD2, 5 bases. The CDR3 consists of 11 residues. V was pared by 5 bases and J by 7 bases, with 12 bases between. Looked up from germline, CDR1 is DFQATT and CDR2 is SNEGSKA (reference sequence). The CDR3 nucleotides are TGCAGTGCTGGTATGGGAGAGGAGCAGTACTTC. It codes for CSAGMGEEQYF.

This rearrangement joins TRBV5-1 to TRBJ1-6, with TRBD1 matching 9 bases. V lost 1 base and J lost 10; bases outside the gene matches: 6. This CDR3 has 15 residues. CDR1 and CDR2 from the germline V gene are SGHRS and YFSETQ. The CDR3 is CASSLSGQGRSPLHF. The DNA for the CDR3 is TGCGCCAGCAGCTTGTCAGGACAGGGGAGGTCACCCCTCCACTTT.

The gene calls are TRBV29-1 and TRBJ2-2; 9 bases agree with TRBD2. The CDR3 is 13 residues long. Germline CDR1 is SQVTM and CDR2 is ANQGSEA. Trimming removed 6 bases from V and 6 bases from J; junction bases left unmatched: 5. The CDR3 coding sequence is TGCAGCGTCGGGACTAGCAAAGCCGGGGAGCTGTTTTTT. Translating gives CSVGTSKAGELFF.

This chain joins TRBV3-1 (or the pseudogene TRBV3-2) and TRBJ2-1; no clear D gene. V was pared by 3 bases and J by 0 bases, with 9 bases between. This CDR3 is 15 amino acids long. CDR1 and CDR2 (germline): LGHDT, YNNKEL (reference sequence). The CDR3 DNA sequence: TGTGCCAGCAGCCATTCCGGGTTCTCCTACAATGAGCAGTTCTTC. Protein sequence: CASSHSGFSYNEQFF.